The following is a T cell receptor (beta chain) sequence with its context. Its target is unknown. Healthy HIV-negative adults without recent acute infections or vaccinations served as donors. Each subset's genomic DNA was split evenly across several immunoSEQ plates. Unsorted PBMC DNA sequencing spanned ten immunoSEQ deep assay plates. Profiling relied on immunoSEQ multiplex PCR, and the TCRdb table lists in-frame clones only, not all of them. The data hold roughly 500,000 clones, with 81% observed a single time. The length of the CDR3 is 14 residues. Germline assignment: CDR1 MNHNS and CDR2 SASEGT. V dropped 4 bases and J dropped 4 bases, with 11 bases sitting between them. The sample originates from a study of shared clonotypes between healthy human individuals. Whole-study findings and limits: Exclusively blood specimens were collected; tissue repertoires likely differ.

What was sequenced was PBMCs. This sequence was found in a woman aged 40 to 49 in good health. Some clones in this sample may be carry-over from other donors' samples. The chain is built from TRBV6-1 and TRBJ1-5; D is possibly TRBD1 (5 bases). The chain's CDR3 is CASSAAGLNQPQHF. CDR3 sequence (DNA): TGTGCCAGCAGTGCAGCAGGGTTGAATCAGCCCCAGCATTTT.